This T cell receptor beta chain came from a study of T-cell memory formation after mild COVID-19. A few counts support this clonotype. TCRdb redid the calling of the 5' RACE reads with MiXCR, one entry per CDR3 protein. The repertoire includes 190,000 or so distinct CDR3 sequences, 10% of them detected once, and approximately 3% sits in the top ten. Material for sequencing was PBMCs or a T cell subset sorted from them (not recorded which). The sequence derives from a man aged 18 to 30 who had mild COVID-19 (a few samples of this study predate the infection). Cell type and time point are not known.

In DNA, the CDR3 is TGTGCCAGCAGCCCACAGGTCCGGTATGGCTACACCTTC. Its protein is CASSPQVRYGYTF. This sequence joins TRBV12-3 or TRBV12-4 and TRBJ1-2, with D possibly TRBD1 on 5 matching bases. CDR3 size: 13 residues. With 6 bases removed from V and 5 bases from J, the gap between germline ends came to 13 bases.